This is a list of T cell receptor beta chains from one sample in a study of T cell responses to AZD1222 COVID-19 vaccine. Assay used: immunoSEQ multiplex PCR; TCRdb lists only in-frame clones, some missing. In the table there are under 110,000 clones, roughly 87% of which are singletons. The material sequenced was peripheral blood, taken 28 days after the second AZD1222 dose. These receptors all come from an adult who received the AZD1222 COVID-19 vaccine. The CDR3 runs from the conserved cysteine through the conserved F or W. The order of the fields is D gene, V gene, clone size, J gene, CDR3 DNA, CDR3 protein. The D gene is left open where the match is weak. Some rows have no size entry. The others give once, few or many, or a class for an expanded clone.

D gene: .
V gene: TRBV6-5
clone size: once
J gene: TRBJ2-3
CDR3 DNA: TGTGCCAGCAGTTACTTTGCGGGGAGCACAGATACGCAGTATTTT
CDR3 protein: CASSYFAGSTDTQYF

D gene: .
V gene: TRBV7-2
clone size: .
J gene: TRBJ1-6
CDR3 DNA: TGTGCCAGCAGCTTAGTCCCGGGGCGAAGTAATTCACCCCTCCACTTT
CDR3 protein: CASSLVPGRSNSPLHF

D gene: .
V gene: TRBV6-1
clone size: .
J gene: TRBJ2-1
CDR3 DNA: TGTGCCAGCAGTGAAGGTCCAATTTGGGATGAGCAGTTCTTC
CDR3 protein: CASSEGPIWDEQFF

D gene: .
V gene: TRBV9
clone size: .
J gene: TRBJ1-6
CDR3 DNA: TGTGCCAGCAGCGTCGGCTCCTATAATTCACCCCTCCACTTT
CDR3 protein: CASSVGSYNSPLHF

D gene: TRBD1
V gene: TRBV27
clone size: .
J gene: TRBJ1-1
CDR3 DNA: TGTGCCAGCAGTCCTGGGACAGGGAACACTGAAGCTTTCTTT
CDR3 protein: CASSPGTGNTEAFF

D gene: TRBD1
V gene: TRBV10-3
clone size: .
J gene: TRBJ1-5
CDR3 DNA: TGTGCCACCCGGGACAGGGGGGATCGTAGCAATCAGCCCCAGCATTTT
CDR3 protein: CATRDRGDRSNQPQHF

D gene: .
V gene: TRBV11-3
clone size: .
J gene: TRBJ2-3
CDR3 DNA: TGTGCCAGCAGCTTAGACAGGGTGGCAGATACGCAGTATTTT
CDR3 protein: CASSLDRVADTQYF

D gene: TRBD1
V gene: TRBV7-9
clone size: few
J gene: TRBJ2-3
CDR3 DNA: TGTGCCAGCAGCGTCCGCGGGACAGGGCTGGGCGATACGCAGTATTTT
CDR3 protein: CASSVRGTGLGDTQYF

D gene: .
V gene: TRBV19
clone size: once
J gene: TRBJ2-4
CDR3 DNA: TGTGCCAGTAGGGGAGTCTTTCAGTACTTC
CDR3 protein: CASRGVFQYF

D gene: .
V gene: TRBV5-8
clone size: .
J gene: TRBJ1-5
CDR3 DNA: TGTGCCAGCGGTAGGCGTTCCAATCAGCCCCAGCATTTT
CDR3 protein: CASGRRSNQPQHF

D gene: .
V gene: TRBV25-1
clone size: .
J gene: TRBJ2-1
CDR3 DNA: TGTGCCAGCACTCTGAGCTCCTACAATGAGCAGTTCTTC
CDR3 protein: CASTLSSYNEQFF

D gene: TRBD1
V gene: TRBV5-1
clone size: .
J gene: TRBJ1-1
CDR3 DNA: TGCGCCAGCACCTCGCAGGGGACAGGGTTCACTGAAGCTTTCTTT
CDR3 protein: CASTSQGTGFTEAFF

D gene: .
V gene: TRBV28
clone size: .
J gene: TRBJ2-3
CDR3 DNA: TGTGCCAGCAGTTTATTAGGACAAGCCGGCACAGATACGCAGTATTTT
CDR3 protein: CASSLLGQAGTDTQYF

D gene: TRBD1
V gene: TRBV7-9
clone size: .
J gene: TRBJ1-4
CDR3 DNA: TGTGCCAGCAGCTTAGGGGACAGGGGTCGAGATGAAAAACTGTTTTTT
CDR3 protein: CASSLGDRGRDEKLFF

D gene: .
V gene: TRBV11-2
clone size: .
J gene: TRBJ1-3
CDR3 DNA: TGTGCCAGCACTAACACTCACTCTGGAAACACCATATATTTT
CDR3 protein: CASTNTHSGNTIYF

D gene: .
V gene: TRBV7-9
clone size: .
J gene: TRBJ1-4
CDR3 DNA: TGTGCCAGCAGCTTAGCTCAGGGTATGCCAAAACTGTTTTTT
CDR3 protein: CASSLAQGMPKLFF

D gene: .
V gene: TRBV4-3
clone size: .
J gene: TRBJ1-5
CDR3 DNA: TGCGCCAGCAGCCAAGATGGGAATCAGCCCCAGCATTTT
CDR3 protein: CASSQDGNQPQHF

D gene: TRBD2
V gene: TRBV6-2/TRBV6-3
clone size: .
J gene: TRBJ2-3
CDR3 DNA: TGTGCCAGCAGTTCCGGGACTAGCGGAGCAGATACGCAGTATTTT
CDR3 protein: CASSSGTSGADTQYF

D gene: TRBD1
V gene: TRBV12-5
clone size: .
J gene: TRBJ1-1
CDR3 DNA: TGTGCTGCCGGGACAGGGAGAGACACTGAAGCTTTCTTT
CDR3 protein: CAAGTGRDTEAFF

D gene: .
V gene: TRBV3-1/TRBV3-2
clone size: .
J gene: TRBJ1-1
CDR3 DNA: TGTGCCAGCAGCCAAGATCGCTATCAGGTTATCGGCACTGAAGCTTTCTTT
CDR3 protein: CASSQDRYQVIGTEAFF

D gene: .
V gene: TRBV18
clone size: .
J gene: TRBJ1-2
CDR3 DNA: TGTGCCAGCTCACCGTTGAGGGAATCCTATGGCTACACCTTC
CDR3 protein: CASSPLRESYGYTF

D gene: .
V gene: TRBV5-1
clone size: .
J gene: TRBJ1-3
CDR3 DNA: TGCGCCAGCAGTCCCGTGGGACCGAGGAGCTCTGGAAACACCATATATTTT
CDR3 protein: CASSPVGPRSSGNTIYF

D gene: .
V gene: TRBV7-9
clone size: few
J gene: TRBJ1-5
CDR3 DNA: TGTGCCAGCAGCTCGGGGGCGCTAGGGAATCAGCCCCAGCATTTT
CDR3 protein: CASSSGALGNQPQHF

D gene: .
V gene: TRBV7-3
clone size: .
J gene: TRBJ2-2
CDR3 DNA: TGTGCCAGCAGCTTATTGGGGGGCGGCACCGGGGAGCTGTTTTTT
CDR3 protein: CASSLLGGGTGELFF

D gene: TRBD1
V gene: TRBV5-6
clone size: .
J gene: TRBJ2-7
CDR3 DNA: TGTGCCAGCAGCCCAGGGACAGGGGCCTACGAGCAGTACTTC
CDR3 protein: CASSPGTGAYEQYF

D gene: .
V gene: TRBV20-1
clone size: .
J gene: TRBJ1-5
CDR3 DNA: TGCAGTGCTGGTGACAGCAGCAATCAGCCCCAGCATTTT
CDR3 protein: CSAGDSSNQPQHF

D gene: TRBD1
V gene: TRBV7-2
clone size: .
J gene: TRBJ2-7
CDR3 DNA: TGTGCCAGCAGCTTAGTAACAGGGGGCTACGAGCAGTACTTC
CDR3 protein: CASSLVTGGYEQYF

D gene: .
V gene: TRBV5-4
clone size: .
J gene: TRBJ1-1
CDR3 DNA: TGTGCCAGCAGCCGGGCAGGAGAGACCTTTTTGGCTTTCTTT
CDR3 protein: CASSRAGETFLAFF

D gene: TRBD1
V gene: TRBV7-9
clone size: .
J gene: TRBJ2-7
CDR3 DNA: TGTGCCAGCAGCTCTCCCGGGACAGGGAGCTACGAGCAGTACTTC
CDR3 protein: CASSSPGTGSYEQYF

D gene: TRBD1
V gene: TRBV11-2
clone size: .
J gene: TRBJ2-7
CDR3 DNA: TGTGCCAGCAGCCCCCCGGCACAGGGGATCCTAGGGGAGCAGTACTTC
CDR3 protein: CASSPPAQGILGEQYF

D gene: .
V gene: TRBV3-1/TRBV3-2
clone size: .
J gene: TRBJ1-2
CDR3 DNA: TGTGCCAGCAGCCAAGGTACCCGGACAGCCTACTATGGCTACACCTTC
CDR3 protein: CASSQGTRTAYYGYTF

D gene: TRBD1
V gene: TRBV7-9
clone size: once
J gene: TRBJ2-2
CDR3 DNA: TGTGCCAGCAGCCCACGGACAGGGGCGTCCGGGGAGCTGTTTTTT
CDR3 protein: CASSPRTGASGELFF

D gene: TRBD1
V gene: TRBV19
clone size: medium-sized
J gene: TRBJ1-5
CDR3 DNA: TGTGCCAGCAAAACAAGACAGGGGAGAAAGGAGAATCAGCCCCAGCATTTT
CDR3 protein: CASKTRQGRKENQPQHF

D gene: .
V gene: TRBV7-8
clone size: .
J gene: TRBJ1-5
CDR3 DNA: TGTGCCAGCAGCTTAGTTTCCCTTACTCAGCCCCAGCATTTT
CDR3 protein: CASSLVSLTQPQHF

D gene: .
V gene: TRBV28
clone size: .
J gene: TRBJ1-5
CDR3 DNA: TGTGCCAGCAGTCGACAGGTCGTTGAGCCCCAGCATTTT
CDR3 protein: CASSRQVVEPQHF

D gene: TRBD1
V gene: TRBV9
clone size: .
J gene: TRBJ1-5
CDR3 DNA: TGTGCCAGCAGCGCATCCGGACAGGACAGTCAGCCCCAGCATTTT
CDR3 protein: CASSASGQDSQPQHF

D gene: .
V gene: TRBV19
clone size: .
J gene: TRBJ1-6
CDR3 DNA: TGTGCCAGTAGTGCAAAGACAGGAAGAAATTCACCCCTCCACTTT
CDR3 protein: CASSAKTGRNSPLHF

D gene: .
V gene: TRBV7-2
clone size: .
J gene: TRBJ1-5
CDR3 DNA: TGTGCCAGCAGCCCCGGACAGCCCAATCAGCCCCAGCATTTT
CDR3 protein: CASSPGQPNQPQHF

D gene: .
V gene: TRBV9
clone size: .
J gene: TRBJ2-1
CDR3 DNA: TGTGCCAGCAGCGGGGGACACCATTCCAATGAGCAGTTCTTC
CDR3 protein: CASSGGHHSNEQFF

D gene: .
V gene: TRBV9
clone size: .
J gene: TRBJ2-5
CDR3 DNA: TGTGCCAGCAGCGCAGAGGACGGAAGGAAAGAGACCCAGTACTTC
CDR3 protein: CASSAEDGRKETQYF

D gene: .
V gene: TRBV6-5
clone size: .
J gene: TRBJ1-2
CDR3 DNA: TGTGCCAGCTCGTACGGGGACTATGGCTACACCTTC
CDR3 protein: CASSYGDYGYTF

D gene: .
V gene: TRBV6-6
clone size: .
J gene: TRBJ1-1
CDR3 DNA: TGTGCCAGCCCTAGTACGGGAGGTCGAACTGAAGCTTTCTTT
CDR3 protein: CASPSTGGRTEAFF

D gene: .
V gene: TRBV28
clone size: .
J gene: TRBJ1-2
CDR3 DNA: TGTGCCAGCAGCGATACAACACGTGGAAACTATGGCTACACCTTC
CDR3 protein: CASSDTTRGNYGYTF

D gene: TRBD2
V gene: TRBV7-3
clone size: .
J gene: TRBJ2-1
CDR3 DNA: TGTGCCAGCAGCTTAATCCCCAGCGGGGGGTCGAATGAGCAGTTCTTC
CDR3 protein: CASSLIPSGGSNEQFF

D gene: TRBD1
V gene: TRBV19
clone size: .
J gene: TRBJ1-3
CDR3 DNA: TGTGCCAGTGTCAACAGGGGGCTCGGAAACACCATATATTTT
CDR3 protein: CASVNRGLGNTIYF

D gene: TRBD1
V gene: TRBV7-6
clone size: .
J gene: TRBJ2-5
CDR3 DNA: TGTGCCAGCAGTGGGACAGACCAAGAGACCCAGTACTTC
CDR3 protein: CASSGTDQETQYF